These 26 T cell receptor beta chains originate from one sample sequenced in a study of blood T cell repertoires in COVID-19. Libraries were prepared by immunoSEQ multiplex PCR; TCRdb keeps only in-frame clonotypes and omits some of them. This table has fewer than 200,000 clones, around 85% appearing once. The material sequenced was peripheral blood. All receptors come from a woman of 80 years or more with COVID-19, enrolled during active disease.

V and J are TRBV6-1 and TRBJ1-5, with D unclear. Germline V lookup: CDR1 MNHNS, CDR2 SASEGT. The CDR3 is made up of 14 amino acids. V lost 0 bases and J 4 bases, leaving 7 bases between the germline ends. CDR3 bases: TGTGCCAGCAGTGAAGCCCGGGTAAATCAGCCCCAGCATTTT. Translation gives CASSEARVNQPQHF.

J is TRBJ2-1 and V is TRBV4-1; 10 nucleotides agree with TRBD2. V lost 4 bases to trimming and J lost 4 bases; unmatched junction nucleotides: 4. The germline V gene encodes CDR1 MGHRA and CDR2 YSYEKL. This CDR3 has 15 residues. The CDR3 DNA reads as TGCGCCAGCAGCCCTAGCGGGGGCGGTTACAATGAGCAGTTCTTC. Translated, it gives CASSPSGGGYNEQFF.

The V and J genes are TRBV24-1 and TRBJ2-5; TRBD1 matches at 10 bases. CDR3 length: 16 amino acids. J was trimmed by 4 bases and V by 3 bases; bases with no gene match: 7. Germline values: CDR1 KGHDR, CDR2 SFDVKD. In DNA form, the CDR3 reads TGTGCCACCAGTGATGTGGGACAGGGGAAGGGAGAGACCCAGTACTTC. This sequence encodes CATSDVGQGKGETQYF.

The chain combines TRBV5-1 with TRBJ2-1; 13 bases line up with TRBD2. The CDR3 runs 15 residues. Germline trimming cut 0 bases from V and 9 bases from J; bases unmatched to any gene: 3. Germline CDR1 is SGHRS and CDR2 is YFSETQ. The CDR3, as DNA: TGCGCCAGCAGCTTGGTACTAGCGGGGGGGCCTGAGCAGTTCTTC. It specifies CASSLVLAGGPEQFF.

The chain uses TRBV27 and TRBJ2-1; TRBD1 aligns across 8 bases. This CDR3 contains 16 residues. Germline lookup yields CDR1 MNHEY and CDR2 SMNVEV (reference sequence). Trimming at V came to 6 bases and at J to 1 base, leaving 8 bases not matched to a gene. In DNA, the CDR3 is TGTGCCAGCAGCCTGAGTCGACAGGGGTCCTACAATGAGCAGTTCTTC. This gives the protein CASSLSRQGSYNEQFF.

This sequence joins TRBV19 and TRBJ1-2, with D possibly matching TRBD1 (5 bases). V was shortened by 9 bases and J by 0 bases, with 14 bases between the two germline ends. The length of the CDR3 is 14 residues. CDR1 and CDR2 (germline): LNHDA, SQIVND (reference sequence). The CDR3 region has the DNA TGTGCCAGCTACTCCAGGGACTCTAACTATGGCTACACCTTC. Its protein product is CASYSRDSNYGYTF.

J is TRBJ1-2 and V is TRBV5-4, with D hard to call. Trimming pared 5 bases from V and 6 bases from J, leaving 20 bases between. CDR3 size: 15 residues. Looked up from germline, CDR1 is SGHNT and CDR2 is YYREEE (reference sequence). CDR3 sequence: CASSWEQVGADGYTF. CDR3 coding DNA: TGTGCCAGCAGTTGGGAGCAGGTGGGCGCGGATGGCTACACCTTC.

The CDR3 bases are TGTGCCAGTAGTATAGGGGGAGCCCTTAAAAACACCGGGGAGCTGTTTTTT. It codes for CASSIGGALKNTGELFF. The chain carries TRBV19 and TRBJ2-2; weak D call: TRBD2 (5 bases). CDR1 is LNHDA, CDR2 SQIVND, per germline (reference sequence). Trimming removed 1 base from V and 2 bases from J, with 14 bases in between. The CDR3 sequence is 17 residues long. The full variable domain, in which reference TRBV19 and TRBJ2-2 provide the parts outside the CDR3, is DGGITQSPKYLFRKEGQNVTLSCEQNLNHDAMYWYRQDPGQGLRLIYYSQIVNDFQKGDIAEGYSVSREKKESFPLTVTSAQKNPTAFYLCASSIGGALKNTGELFFGEGSRLTVL.

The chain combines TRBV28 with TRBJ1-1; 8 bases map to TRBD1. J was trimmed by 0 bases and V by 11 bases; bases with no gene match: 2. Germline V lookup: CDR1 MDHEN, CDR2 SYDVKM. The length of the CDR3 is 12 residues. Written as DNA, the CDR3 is TGTGCCGCACAGGGGGTGAACACTGAAGCTTTCTTT. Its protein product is CAAQGVNTEAFF. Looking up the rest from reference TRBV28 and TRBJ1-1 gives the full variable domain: DVKVTQSSRYLVKRTGEKVFLECVQDMDHENMFWYRQDPGLGLRLIYFSYDVKMKEKGDIPEGYSVSREKKERFSLILESASTNQTSMYLCAAQGVNTEAFFGQGTRLTVV.

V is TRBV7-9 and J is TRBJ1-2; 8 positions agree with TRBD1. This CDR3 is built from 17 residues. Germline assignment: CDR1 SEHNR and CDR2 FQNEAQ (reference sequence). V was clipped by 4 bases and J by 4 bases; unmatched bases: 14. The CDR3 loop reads CASSSTAPGGVFYGYTF. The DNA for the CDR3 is TGTGCCAGCAGCTCGACAGCGCCAGGGGGCGTCTTCTATGGCTACACCTTC.

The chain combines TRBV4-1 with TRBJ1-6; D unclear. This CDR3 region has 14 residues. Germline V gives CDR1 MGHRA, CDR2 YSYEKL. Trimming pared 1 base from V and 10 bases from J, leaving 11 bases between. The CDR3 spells CASSQVTGTSPLHF. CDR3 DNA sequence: TGCGCCAGCAGCCAAGTCACGGGTACGTCACCCCTCCACTTT.

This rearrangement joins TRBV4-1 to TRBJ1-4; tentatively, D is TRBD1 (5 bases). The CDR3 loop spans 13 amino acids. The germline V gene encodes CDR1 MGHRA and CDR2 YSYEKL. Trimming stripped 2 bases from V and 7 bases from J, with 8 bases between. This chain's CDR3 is CASSQTGSEKLFF. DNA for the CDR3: TGCGCCAGCAGCCAAACAGGATCTGAAAAACTGTTTTTT.

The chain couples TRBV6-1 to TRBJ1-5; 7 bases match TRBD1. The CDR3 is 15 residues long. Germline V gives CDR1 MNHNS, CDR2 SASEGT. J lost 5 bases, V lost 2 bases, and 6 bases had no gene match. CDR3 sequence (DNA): TGTGCCAGCAGTGAAATGAGGGGGCAGGATCAGCCCCAGCATTTT. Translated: CASSEMRGQDQPQHF.

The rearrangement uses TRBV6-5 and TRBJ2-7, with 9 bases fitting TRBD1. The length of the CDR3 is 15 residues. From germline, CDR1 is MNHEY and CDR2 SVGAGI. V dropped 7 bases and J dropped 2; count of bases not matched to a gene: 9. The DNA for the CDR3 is TGTGCCAGCAACTCAAGGACAGGGGTCACCTACGAGCAGTACTTC. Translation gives CASNSRTGVTYEQYF.

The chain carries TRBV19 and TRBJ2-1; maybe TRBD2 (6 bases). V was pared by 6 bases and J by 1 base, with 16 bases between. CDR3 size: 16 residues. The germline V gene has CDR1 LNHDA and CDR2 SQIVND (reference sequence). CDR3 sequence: CASSPMGGESYNEQFF. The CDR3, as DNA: TGTGCCAGTAGCCCGATGGGGGGAGAATCCTACAATGAGCAGTTCTTC.

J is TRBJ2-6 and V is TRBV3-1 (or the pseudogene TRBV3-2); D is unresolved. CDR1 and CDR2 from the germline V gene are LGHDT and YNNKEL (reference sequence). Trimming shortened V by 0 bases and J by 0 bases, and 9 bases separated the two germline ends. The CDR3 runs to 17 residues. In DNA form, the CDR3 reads TGTGCCAGCAGCCAAGAGGGCCTGATCTCTGGGGCCAACGTCCTGACTTTC. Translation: CASSQEGLISGANVLTF.

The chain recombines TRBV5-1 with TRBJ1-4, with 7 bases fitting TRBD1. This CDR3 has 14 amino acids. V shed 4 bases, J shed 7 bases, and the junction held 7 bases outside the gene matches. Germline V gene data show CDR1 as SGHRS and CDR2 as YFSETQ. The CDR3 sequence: CASSPTGSREKLFF. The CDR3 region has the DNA TGCGCCAGCAGCCCGACAGGGTCGCGTGAAAAACTGTTTTTT. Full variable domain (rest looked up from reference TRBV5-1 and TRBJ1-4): KAGVTQTPRYLIKTRGQQVTLSCSPISGHRSVSWYQQTPGQGLQFLFEYFSETQRNKGNFPGRFSGRQFSNSRSEMNVSTLELGDSALYLCASSPTGSREKLFFGSGTQLSVL.

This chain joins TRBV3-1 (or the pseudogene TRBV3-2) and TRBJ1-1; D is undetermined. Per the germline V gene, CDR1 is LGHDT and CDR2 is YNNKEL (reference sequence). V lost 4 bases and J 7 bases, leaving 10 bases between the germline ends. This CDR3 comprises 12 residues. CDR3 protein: CASSRGLGEAFF. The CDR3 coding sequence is TGTGCCAGCAGCCGAGGGTTGGGTGAAGCTTTCTTT.

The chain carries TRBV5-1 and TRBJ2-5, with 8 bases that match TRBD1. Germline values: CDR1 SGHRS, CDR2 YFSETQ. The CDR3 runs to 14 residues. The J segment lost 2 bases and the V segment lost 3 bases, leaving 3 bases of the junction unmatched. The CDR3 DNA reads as TGCGCCAGCAGCTCCAACAGGGGGCAAGAGACCCAGTACTTC. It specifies CASSSNRGQETQYF.

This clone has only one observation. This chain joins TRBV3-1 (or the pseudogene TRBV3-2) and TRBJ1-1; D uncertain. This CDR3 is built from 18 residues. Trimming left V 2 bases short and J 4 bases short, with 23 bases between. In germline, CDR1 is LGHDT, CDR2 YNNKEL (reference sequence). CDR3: CASSQLMRGNTMFTEAFF. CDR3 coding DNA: TGTGCCAGCAGCCAATTAATGCGGGGTAATACGATGTTCACTGAAGCTTTCTTT.

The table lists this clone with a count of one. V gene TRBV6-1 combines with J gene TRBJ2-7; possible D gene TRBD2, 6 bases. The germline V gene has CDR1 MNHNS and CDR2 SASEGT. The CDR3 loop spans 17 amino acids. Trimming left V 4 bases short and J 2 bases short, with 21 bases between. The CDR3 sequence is CASSAQPPGLDAYEQYF. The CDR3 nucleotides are TGTGCCAGCAGTGCCCAACCACCGGGACTCGATGCCTACGAGCAGTACTTC.

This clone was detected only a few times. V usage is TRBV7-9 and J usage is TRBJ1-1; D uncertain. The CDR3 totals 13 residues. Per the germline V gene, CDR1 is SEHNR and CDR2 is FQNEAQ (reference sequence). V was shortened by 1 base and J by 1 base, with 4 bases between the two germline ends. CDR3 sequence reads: CASSLVENTEAFF. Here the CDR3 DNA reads TGTGCCAGCAGCTTAGTAGAGAACACTGAAGCTTTCTTT.

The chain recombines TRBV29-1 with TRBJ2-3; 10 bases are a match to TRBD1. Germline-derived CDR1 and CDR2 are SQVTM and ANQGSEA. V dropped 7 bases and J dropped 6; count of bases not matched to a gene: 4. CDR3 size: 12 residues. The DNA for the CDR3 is TGCAGCGGAACGACAGGGGGCGATACGCAGTATTTT. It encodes CSGTTGGDTQYF.

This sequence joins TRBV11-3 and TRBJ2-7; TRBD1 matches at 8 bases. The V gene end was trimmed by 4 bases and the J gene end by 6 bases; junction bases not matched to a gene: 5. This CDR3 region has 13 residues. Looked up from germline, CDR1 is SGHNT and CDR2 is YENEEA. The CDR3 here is CASSWDRTGEQYF. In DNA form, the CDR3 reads TGTGCCAGCAGCTGGGACAGGACCGGCGAGCAGTACTTC.

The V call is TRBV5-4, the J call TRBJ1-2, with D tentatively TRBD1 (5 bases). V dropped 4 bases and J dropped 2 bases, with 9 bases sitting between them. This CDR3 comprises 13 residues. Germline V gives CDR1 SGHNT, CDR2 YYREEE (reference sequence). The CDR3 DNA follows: TGTGCCAGCAGCGGGACTGACAACTATGGCTACACCTTC. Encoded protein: CASSGTDNYGYTF.

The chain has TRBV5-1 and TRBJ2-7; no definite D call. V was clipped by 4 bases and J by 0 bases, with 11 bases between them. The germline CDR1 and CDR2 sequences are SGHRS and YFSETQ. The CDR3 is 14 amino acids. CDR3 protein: CASSLMTGSYEQYF. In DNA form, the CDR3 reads TGCGCCAGCAGCCTGATGACTGGCTCCTACGAGCAGTACTTC.